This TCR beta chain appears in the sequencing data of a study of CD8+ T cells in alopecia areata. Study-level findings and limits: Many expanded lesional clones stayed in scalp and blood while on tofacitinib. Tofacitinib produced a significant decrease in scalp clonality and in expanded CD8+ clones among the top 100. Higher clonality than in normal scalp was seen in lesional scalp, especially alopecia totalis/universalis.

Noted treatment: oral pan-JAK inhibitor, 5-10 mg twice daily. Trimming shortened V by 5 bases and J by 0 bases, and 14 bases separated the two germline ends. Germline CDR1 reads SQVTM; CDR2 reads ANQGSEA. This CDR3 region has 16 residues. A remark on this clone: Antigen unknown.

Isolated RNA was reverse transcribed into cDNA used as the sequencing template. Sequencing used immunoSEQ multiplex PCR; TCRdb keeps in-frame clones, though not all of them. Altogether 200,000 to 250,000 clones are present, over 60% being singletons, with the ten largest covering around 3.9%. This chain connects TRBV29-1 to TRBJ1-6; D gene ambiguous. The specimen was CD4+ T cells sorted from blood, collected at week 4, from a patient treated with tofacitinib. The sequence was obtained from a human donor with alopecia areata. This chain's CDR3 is CSVLDGRSSYNSPLHF. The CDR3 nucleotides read TGCAGCGTTTTGGACGGGAGAAGCTCCTATAATTCACCCCTCCACTTT. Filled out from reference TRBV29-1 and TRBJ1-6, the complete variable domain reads SAVISQKPSRDICQRGTSLTIQCQVDSQVTMMFWYRQQPGQSLTLIATANQGSEATYESGFVIDKFPISRPNLTFSTLTVSNMSPEDSSIYLCSVLDGRSSYNSPLHFGNGTRLTVT.